The 5 T cell receptor beta chains in this list originate from one sample, sequenced in a study of monozygotic twins with inflammatory bowel disease. One entry per CDR3 protein, without DNA, is what TCRdb gives after re-calling the 5' RACE reads. The sample's table shows 140,000 to 150,000 distinct CDR3 sequences. The sample taken for sequencing was blood. These receptors were collected from a human donor with ulcerative colitis or Crohn's disease, or a healthy co-twin of an affected twin (not recorded which).

This chain uses TRBV7-2 with TRBJ1-4. CDR1 is SGHTA, CDR2 FQGNSA, per germline. The CDR3 extends over 15 amino acids. CDR3 region: CASSLAGGADEKLFF.

The J gene is TRBJ2-2, the V gene TRBV20-1. Germline V lookup: CDR1 DFQATT, CDR2 SNEGSKA (reference sequence). The length of the CDR3 is 12 residues. The CDR3 loop is CSASDYGGELFF.

V gene TRBV5-1 combines with J gene TRBJ2-1; TCRdb picks TRBD2, but there is no DNA to check that call. CDR1 is SGHRS and CDR2 is YFSETQ in the germline V gene. The CDR3 has 15 amino acids. The chain's CDR3 is CASSLVGGRYNEQFF.

V and J are TRBV19 and TRBJ2-2. In germline, CDR1 is LNHDA, CDR2 SQIVND (reference sequence). The CDR3 contains 17 residues. The CDR3 sequence is CASSTDQLAANTGELFF.

J is TRBJ2-7 and V is TRBV5-1. Germline lookup yields CDR1 SGHRS and CDR2 YFSETQ. The CDR3 length is 14 residues. CDR3: CASSLREDSYEQYF.